These 18 T cell receptor beta chains were all obtained from the same sample, sequenced in a study of early T cells in non-severe SARS-CoV-2 infection. TCRdb re-called the 5' RACE reads through MiXCR, storing one row per CDR3 protein. The sample lists 55,000 to 75,000 distinct CDR3 sequences, 8.5% to 9.5% occurring once. Sequencing used whole blood. These receptors all come from an adult who was a healthcare worker with PCR-confirmed SARS-CoV-2 infection or an uninfected control (not recorded which).

This clonotype was recorded a few times. The chain combines TRBV6-5 with TRBJ1-1, with D perhaps matching TRBD1 (6 bases). The CDR3 has 12 amino acids. Germline CDR1 MNHEY, CDR2 SVGAGI. Trimming shortened V by 0 bases and J by 13 bases, and 12 bases separated the two germline ends. CDR3 sequence: CASSYSGTYVFF. The CDR3 region has the DNA TGTGCCAGCAGTTACTCCGGGACATATGTTTTCTTT.

The sample holds a few counts of this clonotype. This sequence joins TRBV5-4 and TRBJ2-3; D is possibly TRBD1 (7 bases). Trimming took off 4 bases at V and 3 bases at J, with 18 bases between the two ends. CDR3 size: 16 residues. Germline V gives CDR1 SGHNT, CDR2 YYREEE (reference sequence). The CDR3 sequence is CASSPNRGAGTDTQYF. The CDR3 DNA reads TGTGCCAGCAGCCCCAACAGGGGCGCGGGAACAGATACGCAGTATTTT.

The chain uses TRBV3-1 and TRBJ2-3; 11 nucleotides align to TRBD2. CDR3 length: 18 amino acids. The germline CDR1 and CDR2 sequences are LGHDT and YNNKEL (reference sequence). After removal of 4 bases from V and 4 bases from J, the junction contained 13 bases not matched to a gene. CDR3 sequence: CASSLSGLLAGVSDTQYF. The CDR3 DNA follows: TGTGCCAGCAGCCTTTCAGGGCTACTAGCGGGGGTTTCAGATACGCAGTATTTT.

The chain uses TRBV19 and TRBJ2-3, with a tentative D call TRBD2 (5 bases). CDR3 length: 18 amino acids. Trimming stripped 4 bases from V and 4 bases from J, with 24 bases between. Germline V gene sequence: CDR1 LNHDA, CDR2 SQIVND (reference sequence). The CDR3 DNA reads as TGTGCCAGTAGTACCGCTAGCCAAAACATCGATGGGGCAGATACGCAGTATTTT. Translating it yields CASSTASQNIDGADTQYF.

This clonotype has more than one count but fewer than ten. V and J are TRBV10-3 and TRBJ1-1, with 9 bases identical to TRBD1. Trimming cost V 6 bases and J 5 bases; bases outside gene matches: 4. The germline V gene encodes CDR1 ENHRY and CDR2 SYGVKD. The CDR3 runs to 13 residues. The CDR3 coding sequence is TGTGCCATCAGAGGACAGGGGTATACTGAAGCTTTCTTT. It encodes CAIRGQGYTEAFF.

This clonotype was observed a few times. The chain joins TRBV5-6 to TRBJ2-5; possible D gene TRBD1, 6 bases. This CDR3 comprises 15 residues. The germline V gene encodes CDR1 SGHDT and CDR2 YYEEEE. V lost 2 bases, J lost 3 bases, and 14 bases lay in between. The DNA of the CDR3 is TGTGCCAGCAGCTTACCCGGGACAACGAAAGAGACCCAGTACTTC. Amino acids: CASSLPGTTKETQYF. Full variable domain (rest looked up from reference TRBV5-6 and TRBJ2-5): DAGVTQSPTHLIKTRGQQVTLRCSPKSGHDTVSWYQQALGQGPQFIFQYYEEEERQRGNFPDRFSGHQFPNYSSELNVNALLLGDSALYLCASSLPGTTKETQYFGPGTRLLVL.

This clonotype was seen at least ten times. The CDR3 DNA reads TGTGCCAGCAGTGAAGTTGGAACTGAAGCTTTCTTT. Encoded protein: CASSEVGTEAFF. V gene TRBV6-1 combines with J gene TRBJ1-1; D gene uncertain. V was cut by 1 base and J by 5 bases, with 5 bases left in between. The CDR3 runs 12 residues. Germline V gene sequence: CDR1 MNHNS, CDR2 SASEGT.

V gene TRBV12-3 or TRBV12-4 combines with J gene TRBJ2-2; 7 nucleotides align to TRBD2. Trimming removed 6 bases from V and 6 bases from J; junction bases left unmatched: 10. CDR3 length: 15 amino acids. The CDR3 DNA is TGTGCCAGCAGGTTCCTTCCTGGGGGGGCCGGGGAGCTGTTTTTT. It translates to CASRFLPGGAGELFF.

There are a few counts of this clonotype. This chain connects TRBV6-5 to TRBJ1-2, with no clear D. Germline V CDR1 and CDR2: MNHEY, SVGAGI. Trimming cost V 4 bases and J 8 bases, with 17 bases left between them. CDR3 length: 14 amino acids. CDR3 in amino acids: CASSSPRSGVGYTF. The CDR3 DNA follows: TGTGCCAGCAGTTCTCCCCGAAGCGGGGTGGGCTACACCTTC.

This clonotype was detected only a few times. The DNA is left out, because the CDR3 cannot be placed on it with certainty; the CDR3 is given as TCRdb lists it. This chain joins TRBV4-1 and TRBJ2-1; the D call in the table, TRBD2, was not verified against the DNA. CDR1 and CDR2 (germline): MGHRA, YSYEKL. A total of 15 residues make up the CDR3, ends included. CDR3 sequence: CASSQVGLGTSWAFF.

This chain joins TRBV6-1 and TRBJ1-3; 8 nucleotides align to TRBD1. The V segment lost 2 bases and the J segment 5 bases; nucleotides outside the gene matches: 11. Germline CDR1 and CDR2: MNHNS and SASEGT. This CDR3 contains 17 residues. The DNA for the CDR3 is TGTGCCAGCAGTGAATCAGACAGGGGAAGTTCTAGAAACACCATATATTTT. Translated, it gives CASSESDRGSSRNTIYF.

The rearrangement links TRBV5-4 to TRBJ2-2; TRBD1 matches 12 bases. CDR1 is SGHNT, CDR2 YYREEE, per germline (reference sequence). This CDR3 is built from 16 residues. Germline trimming cut 4 bases from V and 6 bases from J; bases unmatched to any gene: 7. The CDR3 spells CASSLAGQGASGELFF. CDR3 nucleotides: TGTGCCAGCAGCCTGGCGGGACAGGGGGCTTCCGGGGAGCTGTTTTTT.

The gene calls are TRBV5-1 and TRBJ2-3; TRBD1 matches 7 bases. The CDR3 length is 14 residues. Losses at the gene ends were 2 bases for V and 2 bases for J; bases not matched to a gene: 2. In germline, CDR1 is SGHRS, CDR2 YFSETQ. The CDR3: CASSLDRDTDTQYF. The CDR3 coding sequence is TGCGCCAGCAGCTTAGACAGGGACACAGATACGCAGTATTTT.

This clonotype has a handful of counts. The V and J genes are TRBV7-2 and TRBJ2-3; a possible D gene is TRBD2 (6 bases). There are 16 residues in the CDR3. The germline V gene encodes CDR1 SGHTA and CDR2 FQGNSA. The V end lost 1 base, the J end lost 0 bases, and 11 bases lay between the germline ends. The CDR3 protein is CASSLDSGLSTDTQYF. CDR3 nucleotides: TGTGCCAGCAGCTTAGACAGCGGGTTGAGCACAGATACGCAGTATTTT.

The chain recombines TRBV30 with TRBJ2-1; TRBD2 might be the D (5 bases). Germline loops: CDR1 GTSNPN, CDR2 SVGIG (reference sequence). The CDR3 spans 12 residues. The V and J ends lost 3 bases and 5 bases respectively, with 8 bases between them. CDR3 sequence reads: CAWSALDNEQFF. The CDR3 DNA follows: TGTGCCTGGAGCGCACTAGACAATGAGCAGTTCTTC.

The chain couples TRBV18 to TRBJ2-7, with D uncertain. Trimming left V 3 bases short and J 1 base short, with 7 bases between. Germline V gene lookup returns CDR1 KGHSH and CDR2 LQKENI. The CDR3 runs 13 residues. CDR3 coding DNA: TGTGCCAGCTCACCCCGAGAGTCCTACGAGCAGTACGTC. Protein: CASSPRESYEQYV.

This clonotype was recorded a few times. The rearrangement uses TRBV11-2 and TRBJ2-1; TRBD2 matches at 11 bases. J was trimmed by 14 bases and V by 5 bases; bases with no gene match: 17. CDR3 length: 16 residues. Germline assignment: CDR1 SGHAT and CDR2 FQNNGV. The CDR3 region has the DNA TGTGCCAGCAGCCTAGCGGGGGGCCTCCCTCGAAAGTGGGAGTTCTTC. Translation gives CASSLAGGLPRKWEFF.

There are many counts of this clonotype. The V and J genes are TRBV7-8 and TRBJ1-4, with 7 nucleotides matching TRBD1. Germline V CDR1 and CDR2: SGHVS, FQNEAQ. The ends lost 5 bases at V and 5 bases at J; junction bases unmatched: 5. CDR3 length: 14 amino acids. CDR3: CASSPGGGNEKLFF. The CDR3 DNA sequence: TGTGCCAGCAGCCCAGGAGGGGGCAATGAAAAACTGTTTTTT.